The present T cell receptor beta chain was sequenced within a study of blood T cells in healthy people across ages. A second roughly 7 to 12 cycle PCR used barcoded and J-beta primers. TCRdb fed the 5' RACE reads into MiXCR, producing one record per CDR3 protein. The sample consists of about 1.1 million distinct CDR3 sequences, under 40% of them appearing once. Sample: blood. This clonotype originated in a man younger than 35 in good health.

The CDR3 sequence: CASSQSTGALTEAFF. In DNA, the CDR3 is TGTGCCAGCAGTCAATCGACAGGGGCTTTAACTGAAGCTTTCTTT. This rearrangement joins TRBV9 to TRBJ1-1; 8 bases match TRBD1. The germline V gene has CDR1 SGDLS and CDR2 YYNGEE. The CDR3 sequence is 15 residues long. V gave up 5 bases and J gave up 5 bases; unmatched junction bases: 11.